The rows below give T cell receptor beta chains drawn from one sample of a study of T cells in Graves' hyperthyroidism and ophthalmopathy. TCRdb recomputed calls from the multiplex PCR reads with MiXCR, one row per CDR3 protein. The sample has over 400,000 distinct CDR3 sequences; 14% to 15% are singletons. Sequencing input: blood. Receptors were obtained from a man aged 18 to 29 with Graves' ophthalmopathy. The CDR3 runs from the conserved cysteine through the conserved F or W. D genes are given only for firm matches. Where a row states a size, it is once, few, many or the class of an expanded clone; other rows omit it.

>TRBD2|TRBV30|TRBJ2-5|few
TGTGCCTGGAGTGTAGGTAGCGGGGGGTACGAGACCCAGTACTTC
CAWSVGSGGYETQYF
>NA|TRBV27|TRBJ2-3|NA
TGTGCCAGCAGTTTATCGAGGCACCGCACAGATACGCAGTATTTT
CASSLSRHRTDTQYF
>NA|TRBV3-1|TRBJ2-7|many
TGTGCCAGCAGCCAAGCTCGGGGCGGCGAGCAGTACTTC
CASSQARGGEQYF
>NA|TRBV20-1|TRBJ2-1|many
TGCAGTGCTAGGCTGCAATACAATGAGCAGTTCTTC
CSARLQYNEQFF
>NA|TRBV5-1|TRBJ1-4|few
TGCGCCAGCAGCTTACCAGGGCATAATGAAAAACTGTTTTTT
CASSLPGHNEKLFF
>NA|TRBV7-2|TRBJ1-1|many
TGTGCCAGCAGCTCCGACAGGAACACTGAAGCTTTCTTT
CASSSDRNTEAFF
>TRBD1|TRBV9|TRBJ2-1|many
TGTGCCAGCAGCGTAAGCAGGGGGACAGGGGTCGAGGAGCAGTTCTTC
CASSVSRGTGVEEQFF
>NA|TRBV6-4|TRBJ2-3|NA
TGTGCCAGCAGTGAAAGGTCCGGGGGCACAGATACGCAGTATTTT
CASSERSGGTDTQYF
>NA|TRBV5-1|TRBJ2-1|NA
TGCGCCAGCAGCCAGACAGGGAGGGGCTACAATGAGCAGTTCTTC
CASSQTGRGYNEQFF
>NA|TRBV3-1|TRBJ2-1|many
TGTGCCAGCAGCCAAGACTTGATCTCCTACAATGAGCAGTTCTTC
CASSQDLISYNEQFF
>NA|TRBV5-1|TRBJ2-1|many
TGCGCCAGCAGCTTGGCCAAGGGGTCCTACAATGAGCAGTTCTTC
CASSLAKGSYNEQFF
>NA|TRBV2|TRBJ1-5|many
TGTGCCAGCAGTAAACAGGGCCAGCCCCAGCATTTT
CASSKQGQPQHF
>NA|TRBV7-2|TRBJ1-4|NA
TGTGCCAGCAGCTTACACCTAACTAATGAAAAACTGTTTTTT
CASSLHLTNEKLFF
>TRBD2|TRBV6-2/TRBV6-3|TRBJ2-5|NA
TGTGCCAGCAGTGGCTCCGGGACTAGTAGTGAGACCCAGTACTTC
CASSGSGTSSETQYF
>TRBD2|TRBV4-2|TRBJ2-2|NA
TGTGCCAGCAGCCACGACGTACGCGGGGGTAACACCGGGGAGCTGTTTTTT
CASSHDVRGGNTGELFF
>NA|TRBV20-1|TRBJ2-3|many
TGCAGTGCTAGCCCCCCTCCCGGGACCGCCGCTAGCACAGATACGCAGTATTTT
CSASPPPGTAASTDTQYF
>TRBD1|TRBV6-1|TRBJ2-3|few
TGTGCCAGCAGCCTAACCGGGACAGGGGGCGCAACAGATACGCAGTATTTT
CASSLTGTGGATDTQYF
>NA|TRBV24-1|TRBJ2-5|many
TGTGCCACCAGTGATGAACAACGGGCAGGGGAAGAGACCCAGTACTTC
CATSDEQRAGEETQYF
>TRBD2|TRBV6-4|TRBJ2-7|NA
TGTGCCAGCAGTGCCTCCGCGGGGGGTTCCTACGAGCAGTACTTC
CASSASAGGSYEQYF
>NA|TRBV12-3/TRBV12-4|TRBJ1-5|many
TGTGCCAGCAGCCCTCCGGGCCGTAATCAGCCCCAGCATTTT
CASSPPGRNQPQHF
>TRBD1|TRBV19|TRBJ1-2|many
TGTGCCAGTAGAGCCGGGACAGGGGGGAGTTGGATTGCTGGCTACACCTTC
CASRAGTGGSWIAGYTF
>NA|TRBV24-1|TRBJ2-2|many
TGTGCCACCAGTGAGAATGCCGGGGAGCTGTTTTTT
CATSENAGELFF
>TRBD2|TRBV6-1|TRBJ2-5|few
TGTGCCAGCAGTGAAGCAGGGCTAGCGGGAGTAGAGACCCAGTACTTC
CASSEAGLAGVETQYF
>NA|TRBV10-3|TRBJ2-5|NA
TGTGCCATCAGGCCCCGGGATGACGGGGAGACCCAGTACTTC
CAIRPRDDGETQYF
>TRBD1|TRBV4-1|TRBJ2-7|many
TGCGCCAGCAGCCAAGACACAGGGGGCGACGAGCAGTACTTC
CASSQDTGGDEQYF
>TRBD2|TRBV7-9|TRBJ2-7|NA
TGTGCCAGCAGCAACTATCGGACTAGCGGCACCTACGAGCAGTACTTC
CASSNYRTSGTYEQYF
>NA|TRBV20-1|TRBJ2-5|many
TGCAGTGCCGGAACAAGCTTAGAGACCCAGTACTTC
CSAGTSLETQYF
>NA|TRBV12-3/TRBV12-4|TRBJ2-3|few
TGTGCCAGCAGTTTAGCGCTAAGGGGGGTAGCGGGTGGCACAGATACGCAGTATTTT
CASSLALRGVAGGTDTQYF
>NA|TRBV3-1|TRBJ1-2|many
TGTGCCAGCAGCCAAGATGGAAGGGACGGCTACACCTTC
CASSQDGRDGYTF
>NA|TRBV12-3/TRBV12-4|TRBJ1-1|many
TGTGCCAGCACCATGGGGGGGCTTGGAGCTTTCTTT
CASTMGGLGAFF
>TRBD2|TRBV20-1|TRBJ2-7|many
TGCAGTGCTTATCTAGCGGGTCAATCCTACGAGCAGTACTTC
CSAYLAGQSYEQYF
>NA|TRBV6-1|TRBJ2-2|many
TGTGCCAGCGGACAGTTCCCAGGGGCCGCTGTTACGAACACCGGGGAGCTGTTTTTT
CASGQFPGAAVTNTGELFF
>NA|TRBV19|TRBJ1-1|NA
TGTGCCAGTAGCGCAAACAGGGCGTTGGCTTTCTTT
CASSANRALAFF
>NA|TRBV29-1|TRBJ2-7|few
TGCAGCGTTGAAGGGGGGCCTTACGAGCAGTACTTC
CSVEGGPYEQYF
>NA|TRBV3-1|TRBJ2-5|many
TGTGCCAGCAGCCCGTTGATTGACACCCAAGAGACCCAGTACTTC
CASSPLIDTQETQYF
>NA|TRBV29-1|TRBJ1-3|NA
TGCAGCGTACTCTTGGGGAGCTCTGGAAACACCATATATTTT
CSVLLGSSGNTIYF
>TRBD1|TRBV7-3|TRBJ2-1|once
TGTGCCAGCAGCCAACAGGGGGCCGACGATGAGCAGTTCTTC
CASSQQGADDEQFF
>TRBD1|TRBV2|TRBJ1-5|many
TGTGCCAGCAGTGGCGTTGGACAGGGGAATCAGCCCCAGCATTTT
CASSGVGQGNQPQHF
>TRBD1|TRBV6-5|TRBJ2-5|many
TGTGCCAGCAGTTACGGACGGTACCCAGGGGGGACCCAGTACTTC
CASSYGRYPGGTQYF
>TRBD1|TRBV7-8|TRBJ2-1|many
TGTGCCAGCAGCTTAGTGGACAGGACCTACAATGAGCAGTTCTTC
CASSLVDRTYNEQFF
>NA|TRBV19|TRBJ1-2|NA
TGTGCCAGTAGTCCTGACCGGGAAATCAACTATGGCTACACCTTC
CASSPDREINYGYTF
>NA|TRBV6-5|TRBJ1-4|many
TGTGCCAGCAGTTCCGCGACAGTTAATGAAAAACTGTTTTTT
CASSSATVNEKLFF
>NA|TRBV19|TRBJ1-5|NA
TGTGCCAGTAGAGGAGACTTCAATCAGCCCCAGCATTTT
CASRGDFNQPQHF
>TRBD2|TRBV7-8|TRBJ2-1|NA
TGTGCCAGCAGCCCCGGACTAGCGGGTGAGCAGTTCTTC
CASSPGLAGEQFF
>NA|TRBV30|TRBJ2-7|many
TGTGCCTGGAGTATGACCGGGACCGGTGTTAACGAGCAGTACTTC
CAWSMTGTGVNEQYF
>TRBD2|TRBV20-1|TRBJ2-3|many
TGCAGTGCTAGAGATCCTCGGGAGGGCGGGGTAGATACGCAGTATTTT
CSARDPREGGVDTQYF
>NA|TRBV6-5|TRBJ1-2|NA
TGTGCCAGCAGTTACAGGACAGCGGATGGCTACACCTTC
CASSYRTADGYTF
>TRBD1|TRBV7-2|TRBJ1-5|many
TGTGCCAGCAGCTTAGCGCCACAGGGGAATCAGCCCCAGCATTTT
CASSLAPQGNQPQHF
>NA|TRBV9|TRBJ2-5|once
TGTGCCAGCAGCGTAACGCTGGAGGAGACCCAGTACTTC
CASSVTLEETQYF
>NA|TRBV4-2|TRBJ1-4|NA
TGTGCCAGCAGCCAAAGTGGGGGAATCGCAACTAATGAAAAACTGTTTTTT
CASSQSGGIATNEKLFF
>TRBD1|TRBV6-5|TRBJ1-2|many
TGTGCCAGCAGCCCCAGGGGGGATAACTATGGCTACACCTTC
CASSPRGDNYGYTF
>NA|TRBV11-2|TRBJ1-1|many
TGTGCCAGCAGCTTCTACCGGGCCCCAAGAGAAGCTTTCTTT
CASSFYRAPREAFF
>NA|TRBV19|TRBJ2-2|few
TGTGCCAGTCAGAATGGACAGAAATACACCGGGGAGCTGTTTTTT
CASQNGQKYTGELFF
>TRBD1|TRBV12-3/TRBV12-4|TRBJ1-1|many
TGTGCCAGCAATGACAGGGGAGGAGGTGAAGCTTTCTTT
CASNDRGGGEAFF
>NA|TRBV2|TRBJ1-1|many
TGTGCCACGGGAATGAACACTGAAGCTTTCTTT
CATGMNTEAFF